The rows below give T cell receptor beta chains drawn from one sample of a study of post-analysis software for immune sequencing data. TCRdb independently ran MiXCR on the PCR reads; one entry per CDR3 protein. The table lists roughly 540,000 distinct CDR3 sequences, around 34% of them singletons. What was sequenced was blood. These receptors came from a girl aged 2-17 years with multiple sclerosis. CDR3s include the opening cysteine and the closing phenylalanine or tryptophan. The D gene is left open where the match is weak. The size of a clone is reported for some rows only, either as once, few or many, or as a class for expanded clones.

J gene,D gene,V gene,clone size,CDR3 protein
TRBJ2-3,-,TRBV29-1,-,CSVDGADTQYF
TRBJ2-1,TRBD1,TRBV7-2,-,CASSLGDRTYNEQFF
-,TRBD2,TRBV20-1,-,CSAYKRGDPRETQYF
TRBJ1-5,-,TRBV20-1,few,CSALTRGNQPQHF
TRBJ2-3,TRBD2,TRBV7-2,-,CASRDGLAGNTDTQYF
TRBJ2-3,TRBD1,TRBV6-2/TRBV6-3,-,CASSQLLGTADTQYF
TRBJ1-5,-,TRBV4-1,-,CASSQDRTSNQPQHF
TRBJ1-1,-,TRBV6-5,-,CASSYGAGEEAFF
TRBJ2-3,-,TRBV20-1,few,CSAREQTDTQYF
TRBJ2-7,-,TRBV5-1,-,CASSHGEADSYEQYF
TRBJ1-2,-,TRBV20-1,-,CSAIGGGGGNYGYTF
TRBJ2-3,-,TRBV10-3,many,CAISQSDSIGDTQYF
TRBJ2-3,-,TRBV6-5,-,CASRTGGEDTQYF
TRBJ1-1,TRBD1,TRBV5-6,few,CASSFDRGRTEAFF
TRBJ1-4,-,TRBV4-1,-,CASSQAGGTNEKLFF
TRBJ1-2,-,TRBV20-1,-,CSARDPAGGYGYTF
TRBJ1-1,-,TRBV7-9,-,CASSNRGGRANTEAFF
TRBJ2-7,-,TRBV20-1,few,CSARDPVGGNEQYF
TRBJ2-4,-,TRBV6-2/TRBV6-3,-,CASSWLAKNIQYF
TRBJ1-5,TRBD1,TRBV12-3/TRBV12-4,-,CASSSSGGSQPQHF
TRBJ2-7,TRBD2,TRBV3-1,-,CASSPSGGGYEQYF
TRBJ2-7,TRBD2,TRBV29-1,-,CSVIPSGSYEQYF
TRBJ2-1,TRBD2,TRBV10-3,-,CAISGISGGRNNEQFF
TRBJ2-5,-,TRBV5-6,-,CAGSLSETQYF
TRBJ1-1,TRBD1,TRBV10-3,few,CAISPRTGRANTEAFF
TRBJ2-1,TRBD1,TRBV5-1,few,CASSTRTGGNEQFF
TRBJ1-1,-,TRBV20-1,once,CSARRTAWDEAFF
TRBJ1-5,-,TRBV7-2,-,CASSLTGALYSNQPQHF
TRBJ2-1,-,TRBV29-1,-,CSVVWGNEQFF
TRBJ2-3,TRBD2,TRBV11-2,-,CASSRRDYGFVDTQYF
TRBJ1-2,-,TRBV6-5,-,CASSYSIPRGYTF
TRBJ2-1,TRBD1,TRBV4-1,few,CASSHHERTGRNEQFF
TRBJ2-1,-,TRBV20-1,-,CSARRSGLPTWDEQFF
TRBJ2-2,-,TRBV4-1,-,CASSREGNKPTGELFF
TRBJ2-6,TRBD1,TRBV6-1,-,CASSPDRGGSGANVLTF
TRBJ2-3,TRBD2,TRBV7-2,few,CASSSGLAGGLSDTQYF
TRBJ1-6,-,TRBV4-1,-,CASSHRTDNSPLHF